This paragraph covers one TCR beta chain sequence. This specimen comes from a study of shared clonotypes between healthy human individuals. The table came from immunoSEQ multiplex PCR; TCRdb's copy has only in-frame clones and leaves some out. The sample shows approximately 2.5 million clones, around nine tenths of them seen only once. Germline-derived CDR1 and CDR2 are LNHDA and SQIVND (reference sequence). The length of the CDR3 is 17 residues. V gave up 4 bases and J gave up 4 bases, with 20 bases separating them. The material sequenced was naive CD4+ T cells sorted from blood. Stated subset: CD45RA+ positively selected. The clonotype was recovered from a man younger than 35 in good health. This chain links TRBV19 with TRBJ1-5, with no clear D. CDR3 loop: CASSSPTGGTENQPQHF. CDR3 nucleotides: TGTGCCAGTAGTAGCCCCACGGGCGGAACAGAAAATCAGCCCCAGCATTTT.